This T cell receptor beta chain was captured in a study of T cell changes during pregnancy in multiple sclerosis. Comments on this clone: The junction and the germline gene differ at one end; a read error may be behind it.

CDR3 length: 12 amino acids. CDR1 and CDR2 (germline): MDHEN, SYDVKM. TCRdb's copy holds only in-frame clones and misses some; the assay was immunoSEQ multiplex PCR. The sample shows some 83,000 clones, approximately 91% of them seen only once. The receptor comes from a female donor in good health, serving as a control in a pregnancy study. Some clones in this sample may be carry-over from other donors' samples. The material sequenced was PBMCs, taken in the first trimester of pregnancy. The chain recombines TRBV28 with TRBJ2-1; 7 nucleotides agree with TRBD1. This CDR3 is CASSSTGNEPFF. For the CDR3, the DNA is TGTGCCAGCAGCTCGACAGGGAATGAGCCGTTCTTC.